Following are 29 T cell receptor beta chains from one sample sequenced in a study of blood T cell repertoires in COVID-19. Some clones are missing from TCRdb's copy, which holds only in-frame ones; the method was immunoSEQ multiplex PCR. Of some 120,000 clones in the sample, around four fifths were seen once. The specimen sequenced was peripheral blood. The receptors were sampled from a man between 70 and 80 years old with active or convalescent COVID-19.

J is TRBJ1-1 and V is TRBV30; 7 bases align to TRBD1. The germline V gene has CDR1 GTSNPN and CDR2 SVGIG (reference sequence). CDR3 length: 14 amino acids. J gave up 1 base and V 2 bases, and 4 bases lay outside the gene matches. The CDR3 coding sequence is TGTGCCTGGAGTAAGGGGACAGCGAACACTGAAGCTTTCTTT. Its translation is CAWSKGTANTEAFF. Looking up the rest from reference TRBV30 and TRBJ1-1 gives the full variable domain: SQTIHQWPATLVQPVGSPLSLECTVEGTSNPNLYWYRQAAGRGLQLLFYSVGIGQISSEVPQNLSASRPQDRQFILSSKKLLLSDSGFYLCAWSKGTANTEAFFGQGTRLTVV.

DNA of the CDR3: TGTGCCAGCAGCTCCGGACTAGATAAGGATACGCAGTATTTT. Its translation: CASSSGLDKDTQYF. The V and J genes are TRBV11-1 and TRBJ2-3; TRBD2 agrees at 7 bases. Germline CDR1 is SGHAT and CDR2 is FQDESV (reference sequence). This CDR3 region has 14 residues. J gave up 6 bases and V 4 bases, and 7 bases lay outside the gene matches.

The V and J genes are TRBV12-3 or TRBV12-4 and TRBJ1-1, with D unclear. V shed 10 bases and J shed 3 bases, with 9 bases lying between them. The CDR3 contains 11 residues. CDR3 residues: CATAVYTEAFF. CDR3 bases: TGTGCCACGGCGGTGTACACTGAAGCTTTCTTT.

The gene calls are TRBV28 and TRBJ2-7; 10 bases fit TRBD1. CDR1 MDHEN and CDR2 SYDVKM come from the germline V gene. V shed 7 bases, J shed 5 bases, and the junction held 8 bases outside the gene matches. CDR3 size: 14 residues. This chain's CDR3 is CASIGTGVTHEQYF. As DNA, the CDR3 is TGTGCCAGCATCGGGACAGGGGTCACCCACGAGCAGTACTTC.

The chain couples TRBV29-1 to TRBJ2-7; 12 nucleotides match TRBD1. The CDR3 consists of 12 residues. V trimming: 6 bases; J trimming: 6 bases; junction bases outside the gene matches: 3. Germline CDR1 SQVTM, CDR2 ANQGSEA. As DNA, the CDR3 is TGCAGCGTAGGGACAGGGGGCCGCGAGCAGTACTTC. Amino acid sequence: CSVGTGGREQYF.

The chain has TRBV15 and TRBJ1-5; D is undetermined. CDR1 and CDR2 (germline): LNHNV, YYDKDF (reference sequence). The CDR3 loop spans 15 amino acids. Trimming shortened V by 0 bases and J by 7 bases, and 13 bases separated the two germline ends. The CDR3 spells CATSRDPGMGQPQHF. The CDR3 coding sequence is TGTGCCACCAGCAGAGATCCCGGGATGGGCCAGCCCCAGCATTTT.

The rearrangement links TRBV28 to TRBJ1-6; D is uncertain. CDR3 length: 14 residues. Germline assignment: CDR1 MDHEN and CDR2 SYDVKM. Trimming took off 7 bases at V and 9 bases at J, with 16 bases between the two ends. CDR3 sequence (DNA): TGTGCCAGCATTGAGGGCGGCTCGGGTTCACCCCTCCACTTT. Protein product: CASIEGGSGSPLHF.

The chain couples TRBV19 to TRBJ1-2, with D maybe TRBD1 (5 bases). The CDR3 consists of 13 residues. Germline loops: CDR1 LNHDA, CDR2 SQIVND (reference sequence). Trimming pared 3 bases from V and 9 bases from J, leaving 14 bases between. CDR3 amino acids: CASSIGRGESYTF. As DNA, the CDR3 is TGTGCCAGTAGTATTGGTAGGGGCGAGAGCTACACCTTC.

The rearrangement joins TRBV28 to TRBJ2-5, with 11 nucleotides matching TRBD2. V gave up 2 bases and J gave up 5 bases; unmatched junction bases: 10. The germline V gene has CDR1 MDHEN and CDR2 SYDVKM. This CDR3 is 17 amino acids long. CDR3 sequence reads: CASSLKGATSGAETQYF. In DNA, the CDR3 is TGTGCCAGCAGTTTAAAAGGAGCGACTAGCGGGGCGGAGACCCAGTACTTC.

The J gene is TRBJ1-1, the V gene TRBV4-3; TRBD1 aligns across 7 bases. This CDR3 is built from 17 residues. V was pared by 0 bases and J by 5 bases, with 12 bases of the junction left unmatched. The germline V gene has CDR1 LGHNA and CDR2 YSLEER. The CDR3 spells CASSQDRIKGRGTEAFF. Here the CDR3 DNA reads TGCGCCAGCAGCCAAGATCGTATCAAGGGCAGGGGGACTGAAGCTTTCTTT.

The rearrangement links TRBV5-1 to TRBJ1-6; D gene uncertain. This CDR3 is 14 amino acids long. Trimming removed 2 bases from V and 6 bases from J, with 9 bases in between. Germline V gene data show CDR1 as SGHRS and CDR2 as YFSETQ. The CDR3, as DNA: TGCGCCAGCAGCTTTCACGGAGCTAATTCACCCCTCCACTTT. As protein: CASSFHGANSPLHF.

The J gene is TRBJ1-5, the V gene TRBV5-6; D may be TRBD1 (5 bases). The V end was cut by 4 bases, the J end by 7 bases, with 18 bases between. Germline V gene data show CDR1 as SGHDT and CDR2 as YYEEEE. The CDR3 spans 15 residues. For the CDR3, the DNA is TGTGCCAGCAGCCAGGGATATAAGGGAGGACAGCCCCAGCATTTT. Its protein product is CASSQGYKGGQPQHF.

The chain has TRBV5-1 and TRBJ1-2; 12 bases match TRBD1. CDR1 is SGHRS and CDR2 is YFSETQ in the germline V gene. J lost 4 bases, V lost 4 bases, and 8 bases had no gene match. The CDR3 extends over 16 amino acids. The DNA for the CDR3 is TGCGCCAGCAGCGGCGGGACAGGGGGCGCGAGCTATGGCTACACCTTC. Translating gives CASSGGTGGASYGYTF.

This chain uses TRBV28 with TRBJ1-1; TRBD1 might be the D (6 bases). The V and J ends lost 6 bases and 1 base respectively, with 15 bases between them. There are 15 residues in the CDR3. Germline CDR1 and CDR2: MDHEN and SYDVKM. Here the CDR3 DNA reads TGTGCCAGCAGCTCCGGACAGTTGGGGAACACTGAAGCTTTCTTT. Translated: CASSSGQLGNTEAFF.

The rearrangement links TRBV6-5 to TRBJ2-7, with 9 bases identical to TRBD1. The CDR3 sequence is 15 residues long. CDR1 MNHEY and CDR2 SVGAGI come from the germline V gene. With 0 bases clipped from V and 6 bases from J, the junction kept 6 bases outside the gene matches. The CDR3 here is CASSYSYRGRSEQYF. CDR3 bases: TGTGCCAGCAGTTACTCGTACAGGGGGCGCTCCGAGCAGTACTTC.

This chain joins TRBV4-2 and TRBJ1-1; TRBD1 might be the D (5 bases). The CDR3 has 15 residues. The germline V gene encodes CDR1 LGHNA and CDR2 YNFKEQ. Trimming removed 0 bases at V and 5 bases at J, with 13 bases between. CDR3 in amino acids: CASSQDQAGWTEAFF. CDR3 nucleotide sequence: TGTGCCAGCAGCCAAGATCAAGCAGGGTGGACTGAAGCTTTCTTT.

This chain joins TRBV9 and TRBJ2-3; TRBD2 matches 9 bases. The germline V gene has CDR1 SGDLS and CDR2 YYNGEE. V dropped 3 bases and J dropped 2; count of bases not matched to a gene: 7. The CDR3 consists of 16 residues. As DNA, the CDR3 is TGTGCCAGCAGCGCGCAGGGACTAGCCCTCACAGATACGCAGTATTTT. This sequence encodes CASSAQGLALTDTQYF.

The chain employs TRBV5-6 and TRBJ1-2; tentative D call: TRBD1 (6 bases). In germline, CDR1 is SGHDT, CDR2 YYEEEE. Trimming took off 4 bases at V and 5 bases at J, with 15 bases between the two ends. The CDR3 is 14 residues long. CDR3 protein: CASSLGRGIYGYTF. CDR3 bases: TGTGCCAGCAGCCTTGGCAGGGGAATTTATGGCTACACCTTC.

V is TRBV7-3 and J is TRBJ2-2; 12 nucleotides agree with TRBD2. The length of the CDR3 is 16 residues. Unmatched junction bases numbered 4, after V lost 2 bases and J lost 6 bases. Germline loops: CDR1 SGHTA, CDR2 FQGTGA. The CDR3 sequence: CASSLASGRAAGELFF. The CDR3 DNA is TGTGCCAGCAGCTTAGCTAGCGGGAGGGCCGCCGGGGAGCTGTTTTTT.

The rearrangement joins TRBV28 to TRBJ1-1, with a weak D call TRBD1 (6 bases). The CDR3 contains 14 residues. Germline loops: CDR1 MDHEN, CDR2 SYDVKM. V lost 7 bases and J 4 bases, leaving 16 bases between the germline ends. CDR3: CASTEGGTGTEAFF. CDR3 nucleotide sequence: TGTGCCAGCACTGAGGGGGGGACGGGCACTGAAGCTTTCTTT.

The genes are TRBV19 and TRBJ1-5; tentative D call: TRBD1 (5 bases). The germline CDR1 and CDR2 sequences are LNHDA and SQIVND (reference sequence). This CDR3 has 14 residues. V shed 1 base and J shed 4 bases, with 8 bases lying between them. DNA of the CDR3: TGTGCCAGTAGTATAGGGCGGGGGAATCAGCCCCAGCATTTT. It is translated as CASSIGRGNQPQHF.

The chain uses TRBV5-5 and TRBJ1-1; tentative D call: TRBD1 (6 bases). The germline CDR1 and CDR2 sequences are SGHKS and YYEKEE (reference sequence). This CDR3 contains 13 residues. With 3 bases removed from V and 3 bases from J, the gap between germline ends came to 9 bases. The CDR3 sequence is CASSSTGYTEAFF. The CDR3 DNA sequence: TGTGCCAGCAGCTCAACAGGGTACACTGAAGCTTTCTTT.

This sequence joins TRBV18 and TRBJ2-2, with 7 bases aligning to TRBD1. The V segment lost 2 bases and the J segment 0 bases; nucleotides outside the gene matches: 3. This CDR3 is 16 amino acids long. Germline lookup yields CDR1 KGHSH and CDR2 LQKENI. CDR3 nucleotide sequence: TGTGCCAGCTCACCAGCCGGGACAGCGAACACCGGGGAGCTGTTTTTT. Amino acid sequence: CASSPAGTANTGELFF.

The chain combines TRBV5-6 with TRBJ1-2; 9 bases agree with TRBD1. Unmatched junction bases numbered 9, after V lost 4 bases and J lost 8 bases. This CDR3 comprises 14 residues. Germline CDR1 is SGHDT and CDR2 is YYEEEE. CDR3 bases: TGTGCCAGCAGCGGGGGACAGGGAGTACGGGGCTACACCTTC. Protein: CASSGGQGVRGYTF.

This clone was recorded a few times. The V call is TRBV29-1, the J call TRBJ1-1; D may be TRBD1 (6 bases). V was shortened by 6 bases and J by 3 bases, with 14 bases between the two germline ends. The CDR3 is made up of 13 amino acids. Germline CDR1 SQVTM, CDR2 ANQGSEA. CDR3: CSVTRGGDTEAFF. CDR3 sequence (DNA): TGCAGCGTGACCAGGGGAGGGGACACTGAAGCTTTCTTT.

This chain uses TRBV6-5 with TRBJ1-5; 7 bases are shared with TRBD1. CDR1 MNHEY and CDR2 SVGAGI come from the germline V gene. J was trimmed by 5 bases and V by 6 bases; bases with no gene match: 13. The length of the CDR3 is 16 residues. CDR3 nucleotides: TGTGCCAGCAGCTACCCGATTGAGGGGGCGGATCAGCCCCAGCATTTT. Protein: CASSYPIEGADQPQHF.

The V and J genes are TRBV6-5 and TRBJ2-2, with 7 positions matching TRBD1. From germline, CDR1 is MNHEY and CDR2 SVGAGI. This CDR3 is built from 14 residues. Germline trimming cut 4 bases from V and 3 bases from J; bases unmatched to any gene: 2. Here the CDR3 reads CASSLQGYTGELFF. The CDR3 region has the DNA TGTGCCAGCAGTTTACAGGGGTACACCGGGGAGCTGTTTTTT.

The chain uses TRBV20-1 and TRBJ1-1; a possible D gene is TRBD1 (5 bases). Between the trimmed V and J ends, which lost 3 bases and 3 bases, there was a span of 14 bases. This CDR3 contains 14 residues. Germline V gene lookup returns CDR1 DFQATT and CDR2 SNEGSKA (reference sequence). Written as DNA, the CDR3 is TGCAGTGCTAGTCGGGGGATCGGGGACACTGAAGCTTTCTTT. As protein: CSASRGIGDTEAFF.

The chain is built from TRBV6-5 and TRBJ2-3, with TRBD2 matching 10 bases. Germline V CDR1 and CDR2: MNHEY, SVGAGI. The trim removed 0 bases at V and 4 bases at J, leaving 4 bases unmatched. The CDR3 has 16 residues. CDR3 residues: CASSYSNSGRADTQYF. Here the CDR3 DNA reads TGTGCCAGCAGTTACTCGAACAGCGGGAGGGCAGATACGCAGTATTTT.